This TCR beta chain appears in the sequencing data of a study of shared clonotypes between healthy human individuals. Whole-study context: Three plates were used per donor for CD4 naive, three for CD4 memory, two for CD8 naive and one for CD8 memory.

In its sample, this clone was seen once. The germline gives CDR1 GTSNPN, CDR2 SVGIG (reference sequence). The V and J ends lost 3 bases and 11 bases, in that order; junction bases with no gene match: 9. The CDR3 sequence is 12 residues long. Replicate PCRs from sorted subsets contained roughly 200 ng DNA, which is some 29,000 T cell genomes. The table came from immunoSEQ multiplex PCR; TCRdb's copy has only in-frame clones and leaves some out. Of approximately 500,000 clones listed, 95% to 97% were seen once; the top ten hold 0.055% to 0.075%. Specimen: naive CD4+ T cells sorted from blood. Subset indicated: CD45RA+ positively selected. This TCR came from a woman in her twenties or thirties in good health. The chain employs TRBV30 and TRBJ2-5; 7 positions agree with TRBD2. The CDR3 loop reads CAWSPGLREQYF. The CDR3 nucleotides are TGTGCCTGGAGCCCGGGCCTGCGGGAGCAGTACTTC.